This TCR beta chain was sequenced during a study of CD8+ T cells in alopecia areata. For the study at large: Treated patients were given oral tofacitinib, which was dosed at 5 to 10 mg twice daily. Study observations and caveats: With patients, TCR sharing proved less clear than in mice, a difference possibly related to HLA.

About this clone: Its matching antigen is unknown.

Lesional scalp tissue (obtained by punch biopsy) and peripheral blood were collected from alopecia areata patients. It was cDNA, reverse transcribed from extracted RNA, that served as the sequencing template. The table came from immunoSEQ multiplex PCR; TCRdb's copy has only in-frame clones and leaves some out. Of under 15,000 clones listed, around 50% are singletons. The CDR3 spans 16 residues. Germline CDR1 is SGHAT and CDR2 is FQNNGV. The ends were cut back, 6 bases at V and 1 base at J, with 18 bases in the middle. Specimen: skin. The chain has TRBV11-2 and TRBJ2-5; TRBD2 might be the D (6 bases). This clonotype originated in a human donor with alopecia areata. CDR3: CASSPDLGRPQETQYF. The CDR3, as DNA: TGTGCCAGCAGTCCCGATTTGGGGAGGCCCCAAGAGACCCAGTACTTC.